This T cell receptor (beta chain) was obtained from a study of OX40 agonist ivuxolimab in advanced cancers. The germline V gene encodes CDR1 LGHNA and CDR2 YNFKEQ. J lost 4 bases, V lost 0 bases, and 5 bases had no gene match. The CDR3 runs to 16 residues. Individuals having autoimmune disease history or systemic immunosuppression were not enrolled. Assay used: immunoSEQ multiplex PCR; TCRdb lists only in-frame clones, some missing. The data show tens of thousands of clones, 86% seen once. The rearrangement uses TRBV4-2 and TRBJ2-3; TRBD2 matches at 9 bases. The source was CD4+ or CD8+ T cells sorted from blood, collected in a trial of the OX40 agonist ivuxolimab. The TCR originated in an adult with an advanced solid tumor such as melanoma, head and neck, liver or kidney cancer. The CDR3 DNA is TGTGCCAGCAGCCAAGAAGCTAGCGGGATAGCAGATACGCAGTATTTT. Its protein is CASSQEASGIADTQYF.